The rows below give T cell receptor beta chains drawn from one sample of a study of shared clonotypes between healthy human individuals. Produced via immunoSEQ multiplex PCR; TCRdb's table is partial and in-frame only. The sample lists about 680,000 clones, around 73% occurring once. Sequenced sample: memory CD4+ T cells sorted from blood. These receptor sequences come from a woman aged 30 to 39 in good health. Both conserved end residues are part of each CDR3. A D gene is named only where the DNA matches it firmly. Not all rows give a size; the values are once, few, many and, for expanded clones, a class.

- | 15 | TRBJ2-6 | - | TRBV11-2 | CASSLQASGANVLTF | TGTGCCAGCAGCTTACAGGCGTCTGGGGCCAACGTCCTGACTTTC
- | 18 | TRBJ2-7 | TRBD2 | TRBV7-2 | CASSLAFSLAGVLGEQYF | TGTGCCAGCAGCTTAGCTTTTTCCCTAGCGGGAGTCTTGGGCGAGCAGTACTTC
- | 15 | TRBJ1-1 | - | TRBV2 | CASSEGGGGNTEAFF | TGTGCCAGCAGTGAAGGTGGGGGTGGAAACACTGAAGCTTTCTTT
few | 15 | TRBJ1-5 | TRBD1 | TRBV9 | CASSGDRGDNQPQHF | TGTGCCAGCAGCGGCGACAGGGGCGACAATCAGCCCCAGCATTTT
- | 13 | TRBJ1-2 | - | TRBV6-5 | CAIHGRGESGYTF | TGTGCCATCCACGGGCGGGGAGAGTCTGGCTACACCTTC
- | 15 | TRBJ2-1 | - | TRBV14 | CASSHRDRLTNEQFF | TGTGCCAGCAGCCACCGGGACCGTCTGACCAATGAGCAGTTCTTC
- | 11 | TRBJ2-5 | - | TRBV28 | CASTALETQYF | TGTGCCAGCACCGCTTTGGAGACCCAGTACTTC
few | 13 | TRBJ2-3 | - | TRBV7-3 | CASSLGGSDTQYF | TGTGCCAGCAGCTTAGGGGGTTCAGATACGCAGTATTTT
- | 17 | TRBJ2-7 | TRBD2 | TRBV5-1 | CASSPSQGSGRIDEQYF | TGCGCCAGCAGCCCGAGTCAGGGGAGCGGGAGAATCGACGAGCAGTACTTC
- | 15 | TRBJ1-1 | - | TRBV5-4 | CASSSGPVSFTEAFF | TGTGCCAGCAGCTCGGGACCCGTGAGTTTCACTGAAGCTTTCTTT
few | 14 | TRBJ1-2 | TRBD1 | TRBV6-6 | CASSYDQGGDGYTF | TGTGCCAGCAGTTACGACCAGGGGGGAGATGGCTACACCTTC
- | 12 | TRBJ2-7 | - | TRBV7-8 | CASSKELYEQYF | TGTGCCAGCAGTAAGGAGCTCTACGAGCAGTACTTC
- | 15 | TRBJ1-2 | TRBD1 | TRBV9 | CASRAAGQGSYGYTF | TGTGCCAGCAGGGCCGCGGGACAGGGGTCCTATGGCTACACCTTC
- | 14 | TRBJ2-3 | - | TRBV6-5 | CASSLLASTDTQYF | TGTGCCAGCAGTTTACTAGCAAGCACAGATACGCAGTATTTT
- | 15 | TRBJ2-1 | - | TRBV15 | CATSRDRGSYNEQFF | TGTGCCACCAGCAGAGATCGAGGCTCCTACAATGAGCAGTTCTTC
many | 13 | TRBJ2-2 | TRBD1 | TRBV6-5 | CASGQGGTGELFF | TGTGCCAGTGGACAGGGTGGGACCGGGGAGCTGTTTTTT
- | 15 | TRBJ2-3 | TRBD1 | TRBV10-1 | CASSPGTGDTDTQYF | TGCGCCAGCAGTCCCGGGACAGGGGACACAGATACGCAGTATTTT
- | 15 | TRBJ1-4 | TRBD1 | TRBV6-4 | CASRDPGGTNEKLFF | TGTGCCAGCAGAGATCCAGGGGGAACTAATGAAAAACTGTTTTTT
- | 16 | TRBJ2-2 | - | TRBV5-1 | CASSTEATPNTGELFF | TGCGCCAGCAGCACGGAGGCGACACCGAACACCGGGGAGCTGTTTTTT
once | 12 | TRBJ2-2 | - | TRBV27 | CASTRVLGELFF | TGTGCCAGCACCCGAGTTTTGGGGGAGCTGTTTTTT
- | 13 | TRBJ2-1 | TRBD2 | TRBV4-2 | CASSQESGLVQFF | TGTGCCAGCAGCCAAGAGTCGGGACTAGTACAGTTCTTC
- | 13 | TRBJ2-5 | - | TRBV10-1 | CASSDERVETQYF | TGCGCCAGCAGTGACGAGCGGGTGGAGACCCAGTACTTC
- | 17 | TRBJ2-2 | TRBD2 | TRBV18 | CASSRGLAGEHTGELFF | TGTGCCAGCTCAAGAGGGCTAGCGGGAGAGCACACCGGGGAGCTGTTTTTT
- | 15 | TRBJ2-5 | - | TRBV4-1 | CASSQTSRGEETQYF | TGCGCCAGCAGCCAGACATCTAGGGGTGAAGAGACCCAGTACTTC
- | 14 | TRBJ2-7 | - | TRBV30 | CAWSKGGGVYEQYF | TGTGCCTGGAGTAAGGGAGGAGGCGTCTACGAGCAGTACTTC
- | 13 | TRBJ2-5 | - | TRBV7-6 | CASSASGIETQYF | TGTGCCAGCAGCGCATCAGGAATAGAGACCCAGTACTTC
- | 15 | TRBJ2-2 | - | TRBV5-4 | CASSLVRENTGELFF | TGTGCCAGCAGCTTGGTGCGTGAGAACACCGGGGAGCTGTTTTTT
- | 14 | TRBJ2-5 | - | TRBV7-2 | CASSLAGRGETQYF | TGTGCCAGCAGCTTAGCGGGGAGAGGAGAGACCCAGTACTTC
- | 16 | TRBJ2-4 | - | TRBV28 | CASRKGLIIAKNIQYF | TGTGCCAGCAGGAAGGGACTGATAATAGCCAAAAACATTCAGTACTTC
- | 13 | TRBJ1-4 | - | TRBV30 | CAWSEPGREKLFF | TGTGCCTGGAGTGAGCCGGGACGAGAAAAACTGTTTTTT
- | 15 | TRBJ2-7 | TRBD2 | TRBV30 | CAWRGTSGSVYEQYF | TGTGCCTGGAGAGGTACTAGCGGGAGTGTCTACGAGCAGTACTTC
- | 16 | TRBJ1-1 | TRBD1 | TRBV7-2 | CASSSPSTGARTEAFF | TGTGCCAGCAGCTCGCCCTCGACAGGGGCCCGCACTGAAGCTTTCTTT
- | 13 | TRBJ2-1 | - | TRBV18 | CASSPQDYNEQFF | TGTGCCAGCTCACCGCAGGATTACAATGAGCAGTTCTTC
- | 15 | TRBJ1-1 | - | TRBV30 | CAWVRTRGGVSKAFF | TGTGCCTGGGTTAGGACCAGGGGCGGCGTCTCTAAAGCTTTCTTT
- | 14 | TRBJ2-7 | - | TRBV5-4 | CASSSTTSSYEQYF | TGTGCCAGCAGCTCTACGACTAGCTCCTACGAGCAGTACTTC
- | 13 | TRBJ2-1 | TRBD1 | TRBV11-2 | CASSRQGIDEQFF | TGTGCCAGCAGTCGACAGGGTATAGATGAGCAGTTCTTC
few | 14 | TRBJ2-3 | - | TRBV14 | CASSLGRSRDTQYF | TGTGCCAGCAGCCTGGGGAGGAGTCGGGATACGCAGTATTTT
- | 14 | TRBJ2-1 | - | TRBV2 | CASSVGGAYNEQFF | TGTGCCAGCAGTGTGGGGGGAGCTTACAATGAGCAGTTCTTC
- | 14 | TRBJ2-7 | - | TRBV10-1 | CASSLGGISYEQYF | TGCGCCAGCAGCCTGGGAGGCATCTCCTACGAGCAGTACTTC
few | 17 | TRBJ2-2 | - | TRBV4-2 | CASSRLGHPVATGELFF | TGTGCCAGCAGCCGTCTAGGTCACCCTGTAGCCACCGGGGAGCTGTTTTTT
- | 13 | TRBJ1-5 | - | TRBV30 | CAWSADSNQPQHF | TGTGCCTGGAGTGCTGACAGTAATCAGCCCCAGCATTTT
once | 15 | TRBJ2-2 | - | TRBV6-6 | CASSYAGTGTGELFF | TGTGCCAGCAGTTACGCCGGGACGGGGACCGGGGAGCTGTTTTTT
- | 15 | TRBJ2-2 | TRBD1 | TRBV6-5 | CASSYSRQGAGELFF | TGTGCCAGCAGTTACTCTAGACAGGGGGCCGGGGAGCTGTTTTTT
- | 13 | TRBJ2-3 | - | TRBV2 | CASRVPSLDTQYF | TGTGCCAGCAGAGTACCTAGCCTAGATACGCAGTATTTT
- | 15 | TRBJ1-2 | - | TRBV19 | CASSIDPRGNYGYTF | TGTGCCAGTAGTATAGACCCCCGGGGCAACTATGGCTACACCTTC
- | 13 | TRBJ2-5 | TRBD1 | TRBV5-1 | CASSAQGAKTQYF | TGCGCCAGCAGCGCACAGGGGGCAAAGACCCAGTACTTC
- | 14 | TRBJ2-7 | TRBD2 | TRBV6-1 | CASTLSGMTYEQYF | TGTGCCAGCACCCTTAGCGGGATGACCTACGAGCAGTACTTC
once | 13 | TRBJ2-3 | - | TRBV29-1 | CSVVSFGTDTQYF | TGCAGCGTTGTAAGCTTTGGGACAGATACGCAGTATTTT
- | 14 | TRBJ2-7 | - | TRBV5-1 | CASSPGSRGDEQYF | TGCGCCAGCAGCCCGGGTAGCCGAGGCGACGAGCAGTACTTC
- | 16 | TRBJ2-3 | TRBD2 | TRBV10-1 | CASSEGQLAGRDTQYF | TGCGCCAGCAGTGAGGGGCAACTAGCGGGAAGGGATACGCAGTATTTT
- | 15 | TRBJ2-7 | TRBD2 | TRBV6-5 | CASSYSLLADTPRYF | TGTGCCAGCAGTTACTCGTTACTAGCGGATACCCCTCGGTACTTC
- | 14 | TRBJ1-5 | TRBD1 | TRBV7-2 | CASSLRDRDQPQHF | TGTGCCAGCAGCCTAAGGGACAGGGATCAGCCCCAGCATTTT
many | 17 | TRBJ2-7 | TRBD2 | TRBV25-1 | CASSESPAGTTIYEQYF | TGTGCCAGCAGTGAATCCCCGGCCGGGACTACCATTTACGAGCAGTACTTC